One sample yielded the 14 T cell receptor beta chains listed below, sequenced in a study of CD8+ T cells in alopecia areata (dated by TCRdb to 2016 to 2019). The time point label here, explained by the study, means: baseline before oral tofacitinib. The library was produced with the immunoSEQ multiplex PCR assay. To provide template for TCR sequencing, every sample had RNA extracted and reverse transcribed into cDNA. What TCRdb holds here is the immuneACCESS table cut down to in-frame rearrangements. Part of the clones is not present; checked against another copy, under half of the missing clones reflect an unresolved V gene, and the others are unexplained. The sample yields some 170,000 clones; approximately 65% were counted once. 11% of the sample lies in the top ten. Source: CD8+ T cells sorted from blood, taken at week 0. Source of these receptors: a human donor with alopecia areata.

The chain has TRBV19 and TRBJ2-2; weak D call: TRBD2 (6 bases). The CDR3 consists of 15 residues. From germline, CDR1 is LNHDA and CDR2 SQIVND (reference sequence). The V end was cut by 5 bases, the J end by 3 bases, with 13 bases between. Written as DNA, the CDR3 is TGTGCCAGTAGTTCGGAGGCGGGGTACACCGGGGAGCTGTTTTTT. Its protein is CASSSEAGYTGELFF. Drawing the rest from reference TRBV19 and TRBJ2-2, the complete variable domain is DGGITQSPKYLFRKEGQNVTLSCEQNLNHDAMYWYRQDPGQGLRLIYYSQIVNDFQKGDIAEGYSVSREKKESFPLTVTSAQKNPTAFYLCASSSEAGYTGELFFGEGSRLTVL.

This rearrangement joins TRBV2 to TRBJ2-3; TRBD2 agrees at 10 bases. This CDR3 contains 16 residues. Germline loops: CDR1 SNHLY, CDR2 FYNNEI. After removal of 9 bases from V and 2 bases from J, the junction contained 11 bases not matched to a gene. The chain's CDR3 is CARSTLAGGTTDTQYF. In DNA, the CDR3 is TGTGCCAGATCTACCTTAGCGGGGGGAACCACAGATACGCAGTATTTT.

Written as DNA, the CDR3 is TGTGCCAGCAGTTTCGTCGGCCCACGGGGTCTAGTACATGGCTACACCTTC. Amino acids: CASSFVGPRGLVHGYTF. The chain joins TRBV27 to TRBJ1-2; no clear D. Trimming removed 3 bases at V and 6 bases at J, with 23 bases between. This CDR3 is 17 amino acids long. Looked up from germline, CDR1 is MNHEY and CDR2 is SMNVEV (reference sequence).

The J gene is TRBJ2-7, the V gene TRBV28; 8 bases are a match to TRBD1. The ends lost 4 bases at V and 4 bases at J; junction bases unmatched: 12. The CDR3 is 16 residues long. In germline, CDR1 is MDHEN, CDR2 SYDVKM. The CDR3 DNA reads TGTGCCAGCAGTTCACCAATTCAGGGGGCACTGTACGAGCAGTACTTC. This translates into CASSSPIQGALYEQYF. The full variable domain, rest sourced from reference TRBV28 and TRBJ2-7, is DVKVTQSSRYLVKRTGEKVFLECVQDMDHENMFWYRQDPGLGLRLIYFSYDVKMKEKGDIPEGYSVSREKKERFSLILESASTNQTSMYLCASSSPIQGALYEQYFGPGTRLTVT.

The table lists this clone with a few counts. The chain uses TRBV7-9 and TRBJ2-7, with D possibly being TRBD1 (6 bases). This CDR3 has 15 amino acids. CDR1 is SEHNR, CDR2 FQNEAQ, per germline (reference sequence). V shed 0 bases and J shed 1 base, with 10 bases lying between them. DNA for the CDR3: TGTGCCAGCAGCTTAGCGGTAGGGGGATCCTACGAGCAGTACTTC. This encodes CASSLAVGGSYEQYF.

This clone was seen a handful of times. The chain carries TRBV13 and TRBJ1-4; D not certain. Trimming removed 4 bases at V and 11 bases at J, with 14 bases between. Looked up from germline, CDR1 is PRHDT and CDR2 is FYEKMQ (reference sequence). The CDR3 length is 13 residues. CDR3 residues: CASSSTATDKLFF. DNA of the CDR3: TGTGCCAGCAGCTCTACCGCTACCGACAAACTGTTTTTT.

In regard to this clone: Within the sample, other DNA sequences also encode this same CDR3. The rearrangement links TRBV29-1 to TRBJ2-7; TRBD1 aligns across 9 bases. The CDR3 sequence is 12 residues long. Germline CDR1 reads SQVTM; CDR2 reads ANQGSEA. Trimming took 6 bases from V and 3 from J; bases not matched to a gene: 3. The CDR3 DNA follows: TGCAGCGTCCCGGGACAGGGCTACGAGCAGTACTTC. Its translation: CSVPGQGYEQYF.

CDR3 nucleotide sequence: TGTGCCCGGGACAGCCACACCGGGGAGCTGTTTTTT. It yields the protein CARDSHTGELFF. The V call is TRBV30, the J call TRBJ2-2, with 7 bases aligning to TRBD1. The CDR3 contains 12 residues. The junction had 3 bases not matched to a gene; V was cut back by 8 bases and J by 3 bases. Germline V CDR1 and CDR2: GTSNPN, SVGIG (reference sequence).

The chain carries TRBV10-3 and TRBJ2-5; D is uncertain. The CDR3 totals 15 residues. Trimming cost V 11 bases and J 2 bases, with 21 bases left between them. Germline CDR1 ENHRY, CDR2 SYGVKD. Here the CDR3 reads CASRSPDAAQETQYF. The CDR3 coding sequence is TGTGCCTCTCGGTCCCCCGATGCAGCGCAAGAGACCCAGTACTTC.

The chain is built from TRBV5-6 and TRBJ2-7; 9 nucleotides match TRBD2. V lost 0 bases, J lost 2 bases, and 6 bases stayed unmatched. The CDR3 length is 16 residues. Germline V CDR1 and CDR2: SGHDT, YYEEEE. The DNA of the CDR3 is TGTGCCAGCAGCTTGGCGGCGGGGGGGCTTCCCTACGAGCAGTACTTC. Residues: CASSLAAGGLPYEQYF. The whole variable domain, remainder taken from reference TRBV5-6 and TRBJ2-7, is DAGVTQSPTHLIKTRGQQVTLRCSPKSGHDTVSWYQQALGQGPQFIFQYYEEEERQRGNFPDRFSGHQFPNYSSELNVNALLLGDSALYLCASSLAAGGLPYEQYFGPGTRLTVT.

The sample holds one count of this clone. The chain links TRBV4-2 to TRBJ2-6; D not resolved. Trimming took 8 bases from V and 4 from J, leaving 3 bases between them. CDR1 and CDR2 from the germline V gene are LGHNA and YNFKEQ. There are 11 residues in the CDR3. Here the CDR3 DNA reads TGTGCCAGCTTCGGGGCCAACGTCCTGACTTTC. Encoded protein: CASFGANVLTF.

V gene TRBV11-2 combines with J gene TRBJ2-5, with TRBD1 as a possible D gene (6 bases). CDR1 and CDR2 from the germline V gene are SGHAT and FQNNGV. The CDR3 extends over 13 amino acids. The ends were cut back, 6 bases at V and 1 base at J, with 9 bases in the middle. CDR3 nucleotide sequence: TGTGCCAGCAGACCACAGGGCCAAGAGACCCAGTACTTC. Protein: CASRPQGQETQYF.

CDR3: CASTRAKGPIREQYF. In nucleotides, the CDR3 is TGTGCCAGCACCCGGGCGAAGGGACCGATTCGGGAGCAGTACTTC. The chain couples TRBV27 to TRBJ2-7; the D gene could be TRBD1 or TRBD2 (5 bases each). The V gene's germline CDR1 is MNHEY and CDR2 SMNVEV (reference sequence). The CDR3 length is 15 residues. With 7 bases removed from V and 7 bases from J, the gap between germline ends came to 23 bases.

This clone occurred once. This chain uses TRBV7-9 with TRBJ2-1; 8 nucleotides align to TRBD1. Germline lookup yields CDR1 SEHNR and CDR2 FQNEAQ (reference sequence). This CDR3 contains 15 residues. Trimming removed 4 bases from V and 4 bases from J; junction bases left unmatched: 6. In nucleotides, the CDR3 is TGTGCCAGCAGCTCCCGGGACAGGATATACAATGAGCAGTTCTTC. It specifies CASSSRDRIYNEQFF.